Reported below is one TCR beta chain. Antigen: not known. Primers: 60 Vbeta forward and 13 Jbeta reverse. Sequencing was performed with immunoSEQ multiplex PCR; in TCRdb, only in-frame clones are kept and a portion is missing. The data hold 100,000 to 150,000 clones, with roughly 75% observed a single time. These data come from a study of cytomegalovirus exposure and HLA in healthy donors. Study-wide findings and caveats: For most TCR sequences rarity was the rule, although some public TCRs occurred in many donors. After further analysis at a later stage, 16,951 TCR beta sequences were associated with HLA alleles at 0.05 false discovery rate. TCR beta V- and J-gene trimming was later associated with a missense DCLRE1C variant. Reported performance of the classifier showed diagnosis of cytomegalovirus status with high specificity and sensitivity.

V lost 2 bases and J lost 1; bases outside the gene matches: 0. CDR1 is LNHDA and CDR2 is SQIVND in the germline V gene (reference sequence). This CDR3 region has 14 residues. The sequencing sample was made of PBMCs. The V and J genes are TRBV19 and TRBJ1-1; 8 nucleotides agree with TRBD1. The TCR was taken from a man younger than 40 in good health and CMV-seropositive. The CDR3 DNA sequence: TGTGCCAGTAGTATAACAGGGGGGAACACTGAAGCTTTCTTT. It codes for CASSITGGNTEAFF.